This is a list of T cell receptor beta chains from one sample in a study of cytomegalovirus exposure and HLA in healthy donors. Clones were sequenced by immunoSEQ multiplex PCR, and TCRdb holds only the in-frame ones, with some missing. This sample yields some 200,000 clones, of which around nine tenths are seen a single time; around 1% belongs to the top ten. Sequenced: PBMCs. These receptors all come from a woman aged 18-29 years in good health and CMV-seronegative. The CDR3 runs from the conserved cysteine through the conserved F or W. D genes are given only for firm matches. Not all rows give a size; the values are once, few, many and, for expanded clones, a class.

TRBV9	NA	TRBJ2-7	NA	CASGGASSEQYF	TGTGCCAGCGGAGGGGCAAGCAGCGAGCAGTACTTC
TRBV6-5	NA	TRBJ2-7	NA	CASSKRQTPYEQYF	TGTGCCAGCTCCAAAAGACAGACGCCCTACGAGCAGTACTTC
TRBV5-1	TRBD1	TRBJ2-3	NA	CASSLRQGATDTQYF	TGCGCCAGCAGCTTGAGACAGGGGGCTACAGATACGCAGTATTTT
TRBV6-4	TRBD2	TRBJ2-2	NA	CASSSIAGGPGGELFF	TGTGCCAGCTCCTCTATAGCGGGAGGGCCTGGCGGGGAGCTGTTTTTT
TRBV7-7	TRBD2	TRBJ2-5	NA	CASSLAGGEETQYF	TGTGCTAGCAGCTTAGCTGGGGGGGAAGAGACCCAGTACTTC
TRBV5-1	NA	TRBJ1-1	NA	CASSSGEGRTEAFF	TGCGCCAGCAGCTCGGGAGAGGGTAGGACTGAAGCTTTCTTT
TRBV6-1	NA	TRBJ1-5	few	CASSVRGSNQPQHF	TGTGCCAGCAGTGTTCGGGGATCCAATCAGCCCCAGCATTTT
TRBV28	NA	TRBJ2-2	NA	CASSFAGQSNTGELFF	TGTGCCAGCAGTTTTGCGGGACAGTCGAACACCGGGGAGCTGTTTTTT
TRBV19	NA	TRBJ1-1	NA	CASLSPRSSNTEAFF	TGTGCCTCACTTTCTCCCAGGTCCTCGAACACTGAAGCTTTCTTT
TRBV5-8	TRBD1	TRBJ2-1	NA	CASSLRDRGLNEQFF	TGTGCCAGCAGCTTGAGGGACAGGGGATTGAATGAGCAGTTCTTC
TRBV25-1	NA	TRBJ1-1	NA	CASSEIGSMNTEAFF	TGTGCCAGCAGTGAAATTGGCTCGATGAACACTGAAGCTTTCTTT
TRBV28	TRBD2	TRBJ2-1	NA	CASSSIGAGATYNEQFF	TGTGCCAGCAGTTCGATAGGAGCGGGAGCAACCTACAATGAGCAGTTCTTC
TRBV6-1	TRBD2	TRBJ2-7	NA	CASNTLAGGIYEQYF	TGTGCCAGCAATACACTAGCGGGAGGCATCTACGAGCAGTACTTC
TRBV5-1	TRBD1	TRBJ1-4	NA	CASSSQGRDEKLFF	TGCGCCAGCAGCTCACAGGGGCGTGATGAAAAACTGTTTTTT
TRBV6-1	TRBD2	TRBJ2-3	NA	CASSALPSGRAGDTQYF	TGTGCCAGCAGTGCCCTGCCTAGCGGGAGGGCCGGAGATACGCAGTATTTT
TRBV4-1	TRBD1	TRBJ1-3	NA	CASSQNDRQGHTIYF	TGCGCCAGCAGCCAAAACGATCGACAGGGCCACACCATATATTTT
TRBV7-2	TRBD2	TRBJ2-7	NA	CASSSGLAGSGSYEQYF	TGTGCCAGCAGCTCCGGACTAGCGGGAAGCGGCTCCTACGAGCAGTACTTC
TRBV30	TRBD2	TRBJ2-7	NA	CAWTRAGDEQYF	TGTGCCTGGACGCGGGCGGGAGACGAGCAGTACTTC
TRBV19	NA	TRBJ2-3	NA	CASSTTRLFGTDTQYF	TGTGCCAGTAGTACGACTAGACTTTTTGGCACAGATACGCAGTATTTT
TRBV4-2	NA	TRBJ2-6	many	CASSQGAGSGANVLTF	TGTGCCAGCAGCCAAGGGGCGGGCTCCGGGGCCAACGTCCTGACTTTC
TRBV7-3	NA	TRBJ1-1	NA	CASSLMGAGNTEAFF	TGTGCCAGCAGCTTAATGGGGGCAGGGAACACTGAAGCTTTCTTT
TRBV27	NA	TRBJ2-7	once	CASSTTGLSSYEQYF	TGTGCCAGCAGCACCACAGGCCTGAGCTCCTACGAGCAGTACTTC
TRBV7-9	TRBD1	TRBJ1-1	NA	CASSVQGAGTEAFF	TGTGCCAGCAGCGTTCAGGGGGCGGGCACTGAAGCTTTCTTT
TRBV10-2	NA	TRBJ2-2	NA	CASSESLYRDSRYTGELFF	TGCGCCAGCAGTGAGTCTTTGTATCGAGACTCAAGATACACCGGGGAGCTGTTTTTT
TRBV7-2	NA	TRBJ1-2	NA	CASSSRDPNYGYTF	TGTGCCAGCAGCTCCCGGGATCCTAACTATGGCTACACCTTC
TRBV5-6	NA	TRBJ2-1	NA	CASSGVAPSNEQFF	TGTGCCAGCAGCGGAGTTGCCCCTAGTAATGAGCAGTTCTTC
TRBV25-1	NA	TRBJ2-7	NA	CASMPGTTYEQYF	TGTGCCAGCATGCCGGGAACAACCTACGAGCAGTACTTC
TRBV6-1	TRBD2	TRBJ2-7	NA	CASQPGLGDYEQYF	TGTGCCAGCCAACCGGGACTAGGGGACTACGAGCAGTACTTC
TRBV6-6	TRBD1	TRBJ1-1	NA	CASSPWTGGAGTEAFF	TGTGCCAGCAGTCCTTGGACAGGGGGCGCGGGGACTGAAGCTTTCTTT
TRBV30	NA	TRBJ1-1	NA	CAWSAGAEAFF	TGTGCCTGGAGTGCGGGGGCTGAAGCTTTCTTT
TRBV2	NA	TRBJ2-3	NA	CASSEGDRTNTDTQYF	TGTGCCAGCAGTGAAGGCGACAGGACAAACACAGATACGCAGTATTTT
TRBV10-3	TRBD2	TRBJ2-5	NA	CAISESTSGTSAGTQYF	TGTGCCATCAGTGAGTCTACTAGCGGGACGTCCGCGGGGACCCAGTACTTC